This entry lists 16 T cell receptor beta chains sequenced from one sample in a study of blood T cell repertoires in COVID-19. Here immunoSEQ multiplex PCR was the method, and the copy in TCRdb shows in-frame clones only, minus some. This table has some 150,000 clones, approximately 90% appearing once. Sequenced sample: peripheral blood. Receptor source: a man between 60 and 70 years old with active or convalescent COVID-19.

The genes are TRBV11-2 and TRBJ2-3; 10 positions match TRBD2. Unmatched junction bases numbered 6, after V lost 1 base and J lost 5 bases. This CDR3 contains 16 residues. CDR1 and CDR2 from the germline V gene are SGHAT and FQNNGV. The CDR3 region is CASSLGLAGVKDTQYF. As DNA, the CDR3 is TGTGCCAGCAGCTTAGGTCTAGCGGGAGTTAAAGATACGCAGTATTTT.

This clone showed up just a few times. The rearrangement uses TRBV7-9 and TRBJ1-1; weak D call: TRBD1 (5 bases). V lost 5 bases to trimming and J lost 4 bases, with 8 bases between them. Germline V gene sequence: CDR1 SEHNR, CDR2 FQNEAQ (reference sequence). This CDR3 contains 12 residues. The CDR3 is CASSPDSTEAFF. CDR3 in DNA: TGTGCCAGCAGCCCCGACAGCACTGAAGCTTTCTTT.

The genes are TRBV7-2 and TRBJ1-2; no firm D call. Germline CDR1 and CDR2: SGHTA and FQGNSA. This CDR3 contains 12 residues. The V end was cut by 1 base, the J end by 7 bases, with 7 bases between. CDR3 DNA: TGTGCCAGCAGCTTAGATGGAGCTGGCTACACCTTC. This sequence encodes CASSLDGAGYTF.

This clone has only a few counts. The CDR3 region has the DNA TGCGCCAGCAGCCCAACGACAGGGATCACTACCTATGGCTACACCTTC. Translation: CASSPTTGITTYGYTF. This chain connects TRBV4-1 to TRBJ1-2; 7 bases map to TRBD1. The trim removed 4 bases at V and 4 bases at J, leaving 12 bases unmatched. The CDR3 runs 16 residues. Germline CDR1 is MGHRA and CDR2 is YSYEKL.

The rearrangement links TRBV4-1 to TRBJ1-4; D remains ambiguous. The CDR3 consists of 14 residues. Germline values: CDR1 MGHRA, CDR2 YSYEKL. Between the trimmed V and J ends, which lost 0 bases and 7 bases, there was a span of 9 bases. CDR3 loop: CASSQDLGGEKLFF. DNA for the CDR3: TGCGCCAGCAGCCAAGATTTGGGAGGTGAAAAACTGTTTTTT.

J is TRBJ2-5 and V is TRBV3-1 (or the pseudogene TRBV3-2); the match to TRBD2 covers 8 bases. CDR3 size: 14 residues. Germline V gives CDR1 LGHDT, CDR2 YNNKEL (reference sequence). V dropped 7 bases and J dropped 1; count of bases not matched to a gene: 5. The CDR3 DNA is TGTGCCAGCACCCTTAGCGGGGTCCAAGAGACCCAGTACTTC. Encoded protein: CASTLSGVQETQYF.

The chain recombines TRBV28 with TRBJ1-4; 9 bases are shared with TRBD1. The V segment lost 5 bases and the J segment 6 bases; nucleotides outside the gene matches: 7. Germline V gives CDR1 MDHEN, CDR2 SYDVKM. This CDR3 has 15 amino acids. CDR3 bases: TGTGCCAGCAGTCGACCGGGACAGGGAGATGAAAAACTGTTTTTT. Amino acids: CASSRPGQGDEKLFF. The complete variable domain, with remaining parts taken from reference TRBV28 and TRBJ1-4, reads DVKVTQSSRYLVKRTGEKVFLECVQDMDHENMFWYRQDPGLGLRLIYFSYDVKMKEKGDIPEGYSVSREKKERFSLILESASTNQTSMYLCASSRPGQGDEKLFFGSGTQLSVL.

This sequence joins TRBV9 and TRBJ2-5; 12 bases fit TRBD2. Looked up from germline, CDR1 is SGDLS and CDR2 is YYNGEE. V was clipped by 2 bases and J by 3 bases; unmatched bases: 2. CDR3 length equals 15 residues. The CDR3 nucleotides read TGTGCCAGCAGCGTTCCTAGCGGGGGGGAAGAGACCCAGTACTTC. As protein: CASSVPSGGEETQYF.

The chain combines TRBV5-6 with TRBJ2-7; no reliable D call. CDR1 and CDR2 (germline): SGHDT, YYEEEE. This CDR3 has 12 residues. V lost 1 base to trimming and J lost 4 bases, with 6 bases between them. The CDR3 DNA reads as TGTGCCAGCAGCTTGTCAGGTTACGAGCAGTACTTC. It codes for CASSLSGYEQYF.

This chain uses TRBV28 with TRBJ1-2; 8 bases are shared with TRBD1. Germline assignment: CDR1 MDHEN and CDR2 SYDVKM. This CDR3 is 13 amino acids long. V gave up 5 bases and J gave up 8 bases; unmatched junction bases: 7. CDR3 sequence: CASSQGARSGYTF. The CDR3 bases are TGTGCCAGCAGTCAGGGGGCGCGGAGCGGCTACACCTTC.

The J gene is TRBJ1-4, the V gene TRBV28, with D maybe TRBD1 (6 bases). With 2 bases removed from V and 7 bases from J, the gap between germline ends came to 14 bases. Germline-derived CDR1 and CDR2 are MDHEN and SYDVKM. There are 15 residues in the CDR3. The CDR3 sequence: CASSLGGAQGEKLFF. The DNA for the CDR3 is TGTGCCAGCAGTTTAGGGGGGGCGCAGGGTGAAAAACTGTTTTTT.

The chain links TRBV5-1 to TRBJ2-2; 9 bases match TRBD1. Losses at the gene ends were 4 bases for V and 5 bases for J; bases not matched to a gene: 6. From germline, CDR1 is SGHRS and CDR2 YFSETQ. CDR3 length: 15 residues. The chain's CDR3 is CASSRTGQGTGELFF. The CDR3, as DNA: TGCGCCAGCAGCCGAACGGGACAGGGTACCGGGGAGCTGTTTTTT.

The chain employs TRBV29-1 and TRBJ2-7, with 8 bases aligning to TRBD2. The CDR3 is 14 amino acids. From germline, CDR1 is SQVTM and CDR2 ANQGSEA. Trimming at V came to 0 bases and at J to 2 bases, leaving 3 bases not matched to a gene. CDR3 protein: CSVEDQRGTYEQYF. CDR3 coding DNA: TGCAGCGTTGAAGATCAGCGGGGGACCTACGAGCAGTACTTC.

The chain carries TRBV10-3 and TRBJ2-2; weak D call: TRBD2 (7 bases). The V end lost 9 bases, the J end lost 3 bases, and 14 bases lay between the germline ends. Germline loops: CDR1 ENHRY, CDR2 SYGVKD. The CDR3 extends over 14 amino acids. Written as DNA, the CDR3 is TGTGCCATGAGTACAGGGAGGGACACCGGGGAGCTGTTTTTT. Its translation is CAMSTGRDTGELFF.

This clone was observed a handful of times. This chain joins TRBV15 and TRBJ2-1, with 9 bases identical to TRBD2. CDR3 size: 14 residues. V shed 10 bases, J shed 8 bases, and the junction held 12 bases outside the gene matches. Germline CDR1 reads LNHNV; CDR2 reads YYDKDF (reference sequence). The CDR3 loop reads CAISSGTSRDEQFF. The CDR3 DNA is TGTGCCATCAGTTCCGGGACTAGCCGCGATGAGCAGTTCTTC.

CDR3 coding DNA: TGTGCCAGCAGCTTGGGCTACAGTACTGGAAACACCATATATTTT. Translation: CASSLGYSTGNTIYF. This chain joins TRBV5-6 and TRBJ1-3; D call uncertain. Trimming stripped 0 bases from V and 2 bases from J, with 9 bases between. The germline V gene encodes CDR1 SGHDT and CDR2 YYEEEE. The CDR3 has 15 residues.